The 19 T cell receptor beta chains listed next were all sequenced from one sample in a study of blood T cells in healthy people across ages. For the second PCR, which ran for roughly 6 to 11 cycles, a sample-barcoded 5' primer and a J-beta primer mix were used. MiXCR, run by TCRdb on the 5' RACE reads, gives a single entry per CDR3 protein. The table includes around 1,900,000 distinct CDR3 sequences, roughly 43% detected once. Sequencing was done on a sample of blood. These receptors originate from a human donor in good health.

The chain carries TRBV7-2 and TRBJ1-2; 7 nucleotides align to TRBD1. V lost 5 bases and J lost 4; bases outside the gene matches: 10. The CDR3 length is 15 residues. The germline gives CDR1 SGHTA, CDR2 FQGNSA. The CDR3 spells CASSASGTAVYGYTF. CDR3 DNA: TGTGCCAGCAGCGCATCCGGGACAGCAGTCTATGGCTACACCTTC.

This clonotype was found a few times. The rearrangement joins TRBV4-1 to TRBJ1-5; D not resolved. The ends were cut back, 0 bases at V and 3 bases at J, with 6 bases in the middle. Germline CDR1 MGHRA, CDR2 YSYEKL. The CDR3 covers 14 residues. The CDR3 reads CASSQELINQPQHF. CDR3 nucleotide sequence: TGCGCCAGCAGCCAAGAACTTATCAATCAGCCCCAGCATTTT.

The chain is built from TRBV20-1 and TRBJ1-5, with D uncertain. CDR3 length: 14 residues. Germline CDR1 and CDR2: DFQATT and SNEGSKA (reference sequence). V lost 7 bases to trimming and J lost 6 bases, with 19 bases between them. For the CDR3, the DNA is TGCAGTGTTCTCCGGGAGAGGGAATTTCAGCCCCAGCATTTT. The encoded protein is CSVLREREFQPQHF.

This clonotype was seen a few times. The V and J genes are TRBV28 and TRBJ2-5, with D unclear. This CDR3 has 13 amino acids. V dropped 5 bases and J dropped 0 bases, with 7 bases sitting between them. CDR1 and CDR2 from the germline V gene are MDHEN and SYDVKM. The CDR3 bases are TGTGCCAGCAGTAACAATTACCAAGAGACCCAGTACTTC. Translated: CASSNNYQETQYF.

This clonotype was seen only a few times. J is TRBJ2-7 and V is TRBV7-2; 7 bases map to TRBD1. The trim removed 2 bases at V and 2 bases at J, leaving 3 bases unmatched. The length of the CDR3 is 14 residues. CDR1 and CDR2 (germline): SGHTA, FQGNSA. The CDR3, as DNA: TGTGCCAGCAGCTTACGCAGGGGGACCTACGAGCAGTACTTC. It translates to CASSLRRGTYEQYF.

The V call is TRBV12-5, the J call TRBJ2-7; D is possibly TRBD1 or TRBD2 (7 bases each). The CDR3 contains 15 residues. V was trimmed by 6 bases and J by 3 bases, leaving 18 bases between them. Germline CDR1 reads LGHNT; CDR2 reads FRNRAP. The CDR3 loop is CASGGGPTGDYEQYF. For the CDR3, the DNA is TGTGCTAGTGGGGGGGGGCCCACAGGGGACTACGAGCAGTACTTC.

On this clonotype: At one of its ends the junction is not consistent with the germline gene, which may arise from a read error. The genes are TRBV28 and TRBJ2-7; the match to TRBD1 covers 9 bases. From germline, CDR1 is MDHEN and CDR2 SYDVKM. The CDR3 runs 15 residues. DNA for the CDR3: TGTGCCAGCAGTTCCTACAGGGGGCTCTCCGACGAGCAGTACTTC. Protein sequence: CASSSYRGLSDEQYF.

The V gene is TRBV28, the J gene TRBJ1-4; possible D gene TRBD1, 5 bases. The CDR3 is made up of 14 amino acids. The germline V and J ends were trimmed by 6 bases and 5 bases, with 13 bases remaining between them. In germline, CDR1 is MDHEN, CDR2 SYDVKM. The DNA of the CDR3 is TGTGCCAGCAGGAGACGACAGCCGAATGAAAAACTGTTTTTT. Amino acid sequence: CASRRRQPNEKLFF.

This clonotype was seen only a few times. J is TRBJ2-7 and V is TRBV2; D might be TRBD2 (6 bases). Germline CDR1 and CDR2: SNHLY and FYNNEI. The CDR3 sequence is 13 residues long. The V end lost 6 bases, the J end lost 6 bases, and 15 bases lay between the germline ends. The CDR3 spells CASRGGGDPEQYF. The CDR3 region has the DNA TGTGCCAGCAGGGGAGGCGGAGATCCCGAGCAGTACTTC.

The gene calls are TRBV29-1 and TRBJ1-1, with 9 bases aligning to TRBD1. V shed 6 bases, J shed 3 bases, and the junction held 8 bases outside the gene matches. This CDR3 comprises 14 residues. Per germline, CDR1 SQVTM and CDR2 ANQGSEA. This chain's CDR3 is CSVLQGAGDTEAFF. CDR3 DNA sequence: TGCAGCGTATTACAGGGGGCGGGGGACACTGAAGCTTTCTTT.

This clonotype came up a few times. At one of its ends the junction is not consistent with the germline gene, which may arise from a read error. The CDR3: CASTRGYERYF. CDR3 DNA sequence: TGTGCCAGCACCCGGGGTTACGAGCGGTACTTC. This chain uses TRBV12-3 or TRBV12-4 with TRBJ2-7, with a tentative D call TRBD2 (5 bases). This CDR3 comprises 11 residues.

V usage is TRBV6-4 and J usage is TRBJ2-1, with D perhaps TRBD2 (6 bases). The CDR3 loop spans 16 amino acids. Trimming removed 4 bases from V and 6 bases from J, with 19 bases in between. Germline lookup yields CDR1 MRHNA and CDR2 SNTAGT. CDR3 coding DNA: TGTGCCAGCAGTGGTAGCGGAGGGCTCCGATCCAATGAGCAGTTCTTC. The encoded protein is CASSGSGGLRSNEQFF.

CDR3 amino acids: CSVESGLTGYTF. The CDR3, as DNA: TGCAGCGTTGAATCAGGTTTAACGGGCTACACCTTC. The rearrangement uses TRBV29-1 and TRBJ1-2; D is unresolved. The CDR3 spans 12 residues. From germline, CDR1 is SQVTM and CDR2 ANQGSEA. The V end lost 2 bases, the J end lost 8 bases, and 12 bases lay between the germline ends.

The gene calls are TRBV7-2 and TRBJ1-5; D unresolved. Trimming stripped 2 bases from V and 7 bases from J, with 18 bases between. Per germline, CDR1 SGHTA and CDR2 FQGNSA. This CDR3 region has 16 residues. DNA of the CDR3: TGTGCCAGCAGCTTAATGGCGGGCAGGCCCGGCCAGCCCCAGCATTTT. It is translated as CASSLMAGRPGQPQHF.

The rearrangement links TRBV12-3 or TRBV12-4 to TRBJ2-4, with D perhaps TRBD1 (6 bases). The V end was cut by 5 bases, the J end by 13 bases, with 27 bases between. There are 16 residues in the CDR3. The CDR3 nucleotides read TGTGCCAGCAGTCCCATGGGGGCACCCGGGTACAATGAGCAGTACTTC. Translating gives CASSPMGAPGYNEQYF.

This clonotype occurred once. Written as DNA, the CDR3 is TGTGCCAGCTCGGCAGGGAATGCCAAAAACATTCAGTACTTC. Protein sequence: CASSAGNAKNIQYF. The chain recombines TRBV7-9 with TRBJ2-4; TRBD1 is a possible D gene (5 bases). Trimming took 8 bases from V and 1 from J, leaving 12 bases between them. This CDR3 comprises 14 residues. The germline V gene encodes CDR1 SEHNR and CDR2 FQNEAQ (reference sequence). The full variable domain, in which reference TRBV7-9 and TRBJ2-4 provide the parts outside the CDR3, is DTGVSQNPRHKITKRGQNVTFRCDPISEHNRLYWYRQTLGQGPEFLTYFQNEAQLEKSRLLSDRFSAERPKGSFSTLEIQRTEQGDSAMYLCASSAGNAKNIQYFGAGTRLSVL.

The chain uses TRBV4-1 and TRBJ2-3, with 8 bases matching TRBD1. The V segment lost 0 bases and the J segment 6 bases; nucleotides outside the gene matches: 20. The CDR3 has 20 amino acids. Looked up from germline, CDR1 is MGHRA and CDR2 is YSYEKL. The CDR3 region is CASSQERQDYVRGRGDTQYF. The CDR3 DNA reads as TGCGCCAGCAGCCAAGAACGGCAAGACTACGTCAGGGGGCGCGGGGATACGCAGTATTTT.

This chain uses TRBV10-3 with TRBJ1-5; D is unresolved. V gave up 4 bases and J gave up 5 bases, with 9 bases separating them. From germline, CDR1 is ENHRY and CDR2 SYGVKD. There are 13 residues in the CDR3. For the CDR3, the DNA is TGTGCCATCAGTGGGGCCTATGATCAGCCCCAGCATTTT. Protein product: CAISGAYDQPQHF.

V is TRBV6-5 and J is TRBJ1-1; D unclear. The germline V and J ends were trimmed by 4 bases and 10 bases, with 16 bases remaining between them. Germline V gene sequence: CDR1 MNHEY, CDR2 SVGAGI. The CDR3 totals 13 residues. This CDR3 reads CASSFTRLGGAFF. CDR3 bases: TGTGCCAGCAGTTTCACCAGACTCGGCGGAGCTTTCTTT.